This T cell receptor beta chain was observed in a study of T cell repertoires in cytomegalovirus infection. Background on the study: HLA-C-restricted CMV epitopes, recently identified, and well-studied HLA-B-restricted ones were used by the study.

This CDR3 region has 16 residues. Germline CDR1 is MNHNY and CDR2 is SVGAGI (reference sequence). Between the trimmed V and J ends, which lost 2 bases and 0 bases, there was a span of 12 bases. TCRdb passed the reads through MiXCR, listing each CDR3 protein once. The sample shows some 920,000 distinct CDR3 sequences, roughly 31% of them seen only once. Notes on this clonotype: What it binds is unknown.

The TCR was taken from a human donor in good health (CMV status not recorded). Some clones in this sample may be carry-over from other donors' samples. Sequenced here: cultured CD8+ T cells from PBMCs, sampled from culture after CMV antigen stimulation. J is TRBJ2-3 and V is TRBV6-6; D unresolved. CDR3 in DNA: TGTGCCAGCAGTTACCCGACTGTCCCTAGCACAGATACGCAGTATTTT. Translated: CASSYPTVPSTDTQYF.